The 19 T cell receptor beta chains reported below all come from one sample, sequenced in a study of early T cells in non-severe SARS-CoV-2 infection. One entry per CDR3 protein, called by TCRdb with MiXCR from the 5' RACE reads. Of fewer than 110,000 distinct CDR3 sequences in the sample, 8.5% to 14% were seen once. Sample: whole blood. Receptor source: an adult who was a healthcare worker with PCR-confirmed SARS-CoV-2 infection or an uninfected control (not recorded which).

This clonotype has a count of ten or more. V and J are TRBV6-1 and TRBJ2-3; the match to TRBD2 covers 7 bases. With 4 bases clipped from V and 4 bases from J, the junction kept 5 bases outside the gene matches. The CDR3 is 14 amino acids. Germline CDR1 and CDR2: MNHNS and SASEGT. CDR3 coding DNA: TGTGCCAGCAGTGCAGGACTAGTGGCAGATACGCAGTATTTT. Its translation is CASSAGLVADTQYF.

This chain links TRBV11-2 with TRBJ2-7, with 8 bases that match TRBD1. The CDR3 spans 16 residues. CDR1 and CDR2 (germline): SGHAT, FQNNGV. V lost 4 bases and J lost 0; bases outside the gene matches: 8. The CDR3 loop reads CASSSAGTGLSYEQYF. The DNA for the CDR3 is TGTGCCAGCAGCTCCGCCGGGACAGGCCTCTCCTACGAGCAGTACTTC.

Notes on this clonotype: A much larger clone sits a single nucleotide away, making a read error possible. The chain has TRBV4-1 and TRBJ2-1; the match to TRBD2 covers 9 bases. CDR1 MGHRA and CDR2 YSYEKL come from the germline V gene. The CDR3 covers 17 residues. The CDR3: CASSQVGGGRAMYERFF. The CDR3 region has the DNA TGCGCCAGCAGCCAAGTAGGAGGCGGGAGGGCCATGTATGAGCGGTTCTTC.

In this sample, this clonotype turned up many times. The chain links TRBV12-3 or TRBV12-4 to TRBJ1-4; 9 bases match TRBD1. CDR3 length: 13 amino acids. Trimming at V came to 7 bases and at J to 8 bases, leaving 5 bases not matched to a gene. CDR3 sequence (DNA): TGTGCCAGCAATGGGGACAGGGTGGAAAAACTGTTTTTT. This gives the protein CASNGDRVEKLFF.

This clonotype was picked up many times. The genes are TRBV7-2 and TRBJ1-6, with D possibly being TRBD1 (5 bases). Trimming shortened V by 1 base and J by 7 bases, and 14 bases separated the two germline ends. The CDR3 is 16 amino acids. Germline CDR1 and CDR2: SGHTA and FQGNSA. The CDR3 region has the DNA TGTGCCAGCAGCTTAGGGCGGGGGACGTTGAATTCACCCCTCCACTTT. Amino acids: CASSLGRGTLNSPLHF.

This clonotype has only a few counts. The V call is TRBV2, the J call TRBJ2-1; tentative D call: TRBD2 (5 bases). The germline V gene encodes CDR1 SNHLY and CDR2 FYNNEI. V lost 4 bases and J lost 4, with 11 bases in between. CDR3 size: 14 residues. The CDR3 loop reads CASSVISGYNEQFF. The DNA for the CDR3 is TGTGCCAGCAGTGTTATCTCGGGGTACAATGAGCAGTTCTTC.

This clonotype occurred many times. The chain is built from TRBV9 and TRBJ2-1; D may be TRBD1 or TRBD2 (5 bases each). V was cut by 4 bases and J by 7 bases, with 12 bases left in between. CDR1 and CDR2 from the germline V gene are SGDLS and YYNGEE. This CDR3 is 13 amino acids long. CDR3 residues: CASSLGERNEQFF. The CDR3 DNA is TGTGCCAGCAGCTTAGGGGAGCGGAATGAGCAGTTCTTC. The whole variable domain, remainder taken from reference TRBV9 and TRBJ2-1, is DSGVTQTPKHLITATGQRVTLRCSPRSGDLSVYWYQQSLDQGLQFLIQYYNGEERAKGNILERFSAQQFPDLHSELNLSSLELGDSALYFCASSLGERNEQFFGPGTRLTVL.

In DNA form, the CDR3 reads TGCAGTGCTAGTGCGCGCCCTGACAGGGCGTCAACTAATGAAAAACTGTTTTTT. It encodes CSASARPDRASTNEKLFF. This sequence joins TRBV20-1 and TRBJ1-4; TRBD1 aligns across 7 bases. The J segment lost 0 bases and the V segment lost 3 bases, leaving 13 bases of the junction unmatched. CDR3 length equals 18 residues. Per the germline V gene, CDR1 is DFQATT and CDR2 is SNEGSKA (reference sequence).

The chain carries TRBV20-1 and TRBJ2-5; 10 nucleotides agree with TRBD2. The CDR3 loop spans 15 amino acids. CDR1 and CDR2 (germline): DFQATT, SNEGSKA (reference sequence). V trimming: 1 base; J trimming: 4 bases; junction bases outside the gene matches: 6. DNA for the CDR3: TGCAGTGCTAGAGTTGCTAGCGGGAGCGGAGAGACCCAGTACTTC. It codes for CSARVASGSGETQYF.

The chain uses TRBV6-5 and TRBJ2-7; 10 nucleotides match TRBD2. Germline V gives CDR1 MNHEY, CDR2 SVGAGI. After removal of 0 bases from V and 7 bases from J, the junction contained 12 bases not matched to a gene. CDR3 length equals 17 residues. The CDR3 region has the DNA TGTGCCAGCAGTTACTCTATTCCAGCGGGAGGGCTGCGTGAGCAGTACTTC. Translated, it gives CASSYSIPAGGLREQYF.

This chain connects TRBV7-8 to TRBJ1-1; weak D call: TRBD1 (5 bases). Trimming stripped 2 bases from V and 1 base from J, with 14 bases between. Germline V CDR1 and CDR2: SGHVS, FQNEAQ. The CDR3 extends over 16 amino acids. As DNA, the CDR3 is TGTGCCAGCAGCTTACTCCGCGGGGCGGGGAACACTGAAGCTTTCTTT. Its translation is CASSLLRGAGNTEAFF. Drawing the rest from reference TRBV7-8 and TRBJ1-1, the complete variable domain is GAGVSQSPRYKVAKRGQDVALRCDPISGHVSLFWYQQALGQGPEFLTYFQNEAQLDKSGLPSDRFFAERPEGSVSTLKIQRTQQEDSAVYLCASSLLRGAGNTEAFFGQGTRLTVV.

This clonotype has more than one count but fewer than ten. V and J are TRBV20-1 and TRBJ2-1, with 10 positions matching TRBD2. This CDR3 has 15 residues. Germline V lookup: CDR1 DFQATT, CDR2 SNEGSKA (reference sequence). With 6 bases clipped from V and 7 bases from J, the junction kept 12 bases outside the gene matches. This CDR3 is CSATGRTSGGNEQFF. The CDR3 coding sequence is TGCAGTGCCACCGGTCGGACTAGCGGAGGGAATGAGCAGTTCTTC.

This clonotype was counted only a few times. The CDR3 region has the DNA TGCAGTGCCAGACTAGCTGGTGAGCAGTTCTTC. The encoded protein is CSARLAGEQFF. The genes are TRBV20-1 and TRBJ2-1; 7 nucleotides agree with TRBD2. The CDR3 loop spans 11 amino acids. The junction had 5 bases not matched to a gene; V was cut back by 6 bases and J by 9 bases. The V gene's germline CDR1 is DFQATT and CDR2 SNEGSKA (reference sequence).

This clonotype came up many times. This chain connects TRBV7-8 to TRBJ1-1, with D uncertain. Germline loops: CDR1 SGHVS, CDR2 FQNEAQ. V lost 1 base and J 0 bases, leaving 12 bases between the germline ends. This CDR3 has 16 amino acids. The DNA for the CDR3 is TGTGCCAGCAGCTTAGAAGTGGGAGGGTTGAACACTGAAGCTTTCTTT. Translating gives CASSLEVGGLNTEAFF.

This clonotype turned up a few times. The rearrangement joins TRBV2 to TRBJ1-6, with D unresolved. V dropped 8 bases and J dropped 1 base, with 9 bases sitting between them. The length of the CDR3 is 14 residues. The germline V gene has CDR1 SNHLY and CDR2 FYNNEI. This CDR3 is CASFGRSYNSPLHF. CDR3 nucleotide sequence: TGTGCCAGCTTCGGCCGATCCTATAATTCACCCCTCCACTTT.

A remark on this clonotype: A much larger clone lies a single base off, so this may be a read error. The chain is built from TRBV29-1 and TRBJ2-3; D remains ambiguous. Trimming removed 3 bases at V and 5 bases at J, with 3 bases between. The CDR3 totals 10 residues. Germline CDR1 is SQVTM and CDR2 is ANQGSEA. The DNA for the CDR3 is TGCAGCGTTGATGAAGATACGCAGTATTTT. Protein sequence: CSVDEDTQYF.

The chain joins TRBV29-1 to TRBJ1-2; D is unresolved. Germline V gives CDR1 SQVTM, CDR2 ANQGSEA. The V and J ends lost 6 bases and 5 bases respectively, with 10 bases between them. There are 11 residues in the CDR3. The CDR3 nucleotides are TGCAGCGTCCCGGACTTGTATGGCTACACCTTC. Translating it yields CSVPDLYGYTF.

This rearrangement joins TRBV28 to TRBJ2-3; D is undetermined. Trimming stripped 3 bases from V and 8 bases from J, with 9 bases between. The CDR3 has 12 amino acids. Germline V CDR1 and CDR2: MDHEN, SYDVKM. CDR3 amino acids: CASSFRQVTQYF. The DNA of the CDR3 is TGTGCCAGCAGTTTTAGGCAGGTTACGCAGTATTTT.

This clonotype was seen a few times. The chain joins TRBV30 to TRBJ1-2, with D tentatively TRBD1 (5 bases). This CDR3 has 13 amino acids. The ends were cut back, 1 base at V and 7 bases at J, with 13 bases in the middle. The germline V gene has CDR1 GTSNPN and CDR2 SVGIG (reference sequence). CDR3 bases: TGTGCCTGGAGTGCCGCCCAGGGTGCTGGCTACACCTTC. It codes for CAWSAAQGAGYTF.